The rows below give T cell receptor beta chains drawn from one sample of a study of response to subunit inactivated influenza vaccine. MiXCR, run by TCRdb on the RT-PCR reads, gives a single entry per CDR3 protein. The sample comprises around 850,000 distinct CDR3 sequences, 15% to 20% of which are singletons, and 9.5% to 13% rests with the top ten. Source: PBMCs from blood, taken about 5 days after vaccination. The receptors originated from a middle-aged man who received an inactivated influenza vaccine. Each CDR3 is given with its conserved first and last residue. The order of the fields is J gene, V gene, clone size, D gene, CDR3 DNA, CDR3 protein. The D gene is left open where the match is weak. Clone size is not always given. Where it is, it says once, few, many or a class for expanded clones.

J gene: TRBJ2-2
V gene: TRBV6-5
clone size: few
D gene: -
CDR3 DNA: TGTGCCAGCAGTTACGGCCCTAATATCGGCACCGGGGAGCTGTTTTTT
CDR3 protein: CASSYGPNIGTGELFF

J gene: TRBJ2-6
V gene: TRBV7-3
clone size: -
D gene: -
CDR3 DNA: TGTGCCAGCAAGATGAGTTCTGGGGCCAACGTCCTGACTTTC
CDR3 protein: CASKMSSGANVLTF

J gene: TRBJ1-4
V gene: TRBV7-9
clone size: -
D gene: TRBD1
CDR3 DNA: TGTGCCAGCAGCGCCAGACAGGGCTCGGCTAATGAAAAACTGTTTTTT
CDR3 protein: CASSARQGSANEKLFF

J gene: TRBJ1-1
V gene: TRBV2
clone size: few
D gene: -
CDR3 DNA: TGTGCCAGCAGTGACCCCTTGGTTAGCACTGAAGCTTTCTTT
CDR3 protein: CASSDPLVSTEAFF

J gene: TRBJ2-1
V gene: TRBV12-3/TRBV12-4
clone size: few
D gene: TRBD2
CDR3 DNA: TGTGCCAGCAGTTTAGCCCTTATCGGGGGGGCCCCTGAGCAGTTCTTC
CDR3 protein: CASSLALIGGAPEQFF

J gene: TRBJ2-2
V gene: TRBV15
clone size: few
D gene: TRBD2
CDR3 DNA: TGTGCCACCTCACTAGCGGCGAACACCGGGGAGCTGTTTTTT
CDR3 protein: CATSLAANTGELFF

J gene: TRBJ2-3
V gene: TRBV5-1
clone size: few
D gene: TRBD2
CDR3 DNA: TGCGCCAGCAGCTTGGAGCCCCCGGGACTAGCGGGGAATACGCAGTATTTT
CDR3 protein: CASSLEPPGLAGNTQYF

J gene: TRBJ1-5
V gene: TRBV7-9
clone size: -
D gene: -
CDR3 DNA: TGTGCCAGCAGCTTGAGTCTTAGCAATCAGCCCCAGCATTTT
CDR3 protein: CASSLSLSNQPQHF

J gene: TRBJ2-7
V gene: TRBV29-1
clone size: few
D gene: -
CDR3 DNA: TGCAGCGTTGAAGCTCTCCCATCAGGCCACTACGAGCAGTACTTC
CDR3 protein: CSVEALPSGHYEQYF

J gene: TRBJ2-2
V gene: TRBV5-1
clone size: -
D gene: -
CDR3 DNA: TGCGCCAGCAGCTCGAAGACGGTGGACACCGGGGAGCTGTTTTTT
CDR3 protein: CASSSKTVDTGELFF

J gene: TRBJ2-7
V gene: TRBV9
clone size: -
D gene: TRBD1
CDR3 DNA: TGTGCCAGCAGCGCGGGGGCGACAGGGGGCACGTACGAGCAGTACTTC
CDR3 protein: CASSAGATGGTYEQYF

J gene: TRBJ1-1
V gene: TRBV27
clone size: once
D gene: TRBD1
CDR3 DNA: TGTGCCAGCAGAGATTGGGACAGCCAGAACACTGAAGCTTTCTTT
CDR3 protein: CASRDWDSQNTEAFF

J gene: TRBJ2-2
V gene: TRBV6-1
clone size: few
D gene: TRBD2
CDR3 DNA: TGTGCCAGCAGGTGGGGGGGTGGGGTTGTGGACACCGGGGAGCTGTTTTTT
CDR3 protein: CASRWGGGVVDTGELFF

J gene: TRBJ2-2
V gene: TRBV7-6
clone size: -
D gene: -
CDR3 DNA: TGTGCCAGCAGCCGGACTACGGACGCGAACACCGGGGAGCTGTTTTTT
CDR3 protein: CASSRTTDANTGELFF

J gene: TRBJ2-3
V gene: TRBV7-6
clone size: -
D gene: TRBD2
CDR3 DNA: TGTGCCAGCAGCTCTACCCGCGGACTAGCGGGAGTTGCAGATACGCAGTATTTT
CDR3 protein: CASSSTRGLAGVADTQYF

J gene: TRBJ1-1
V gene: TRBV4-2
clone size: -
D gene: -
CDR3 DNA: TGTGCCAGCAGCCATTATTATCAGGGGTGGGACACTGAAGCTTTCTTT
CDR3 protein: CASSHYYQGWDTEAFF

J gene: TRBJ1-5
V gene: TRBV12-3/TRBV12-4
clone size: many
D gene: -
CDR3 DNA: TGTGCCAGCAGTTTAGGACCTAACAGGGATCAGCCCCAGCATTTT
CDR3 protein: CASSLGPNRDQPQHF

J gene: TRBJ2-7
V gene: TRBV6-2/TRBV6-3
clone size: many
D gene: -
CDR3 DNA: TGTGCCAGCATAAGAGGTGGCACCTCCTACGAGCAGTACTTC
CDR3 protein: CASIRGGTSYEQYF

J gene: TRBJ2-1
V gene: TRBV20-1
clone size: -
D gene: TRBD2
CDR3 DNA: TGCAGTGCTAGAAAACTAGCGGGACCTTACAATGAGCAGTTCTTC
CDR3 protein: CSARKLAGPYNEQFF

J gene: TRBJ2-7
V gene: TRBV12-3/TRBV12-4
clone size: many
D gene: TRBD1
CDR3 DNA: TGTGCCAGTCGGACAGGGGGCGAGCAGTACTTC
CDR3 protein: CASRTGGEQYF

J gene: TRBJ1-1
V gene: TRBV20-1
clone size: -
D gene: -
CDR3 DNA: TGCAGTGCTAGAAAGGGGCGGGTGAACACTGAAGCTTTCTTT
CDR3 protein: CSARKGRVNTEAFF

J gene: TRBJ2-3
V gene: TRBV20-1
clone size: few
D gene: -
CDR3 DNA: TGCAGCACGCCCGAGGGCCCAGGGGGGGATACGCAGTATTTT
CDR3 protein: CSTPEGPGGDTQYF